The sequence of this TCR beta chain was determined in a study of cytomegalovirus exposure and HLA in healthy donors (dated 2017 in TCRdb). In terms of the full investigation: An earlier analysis of some 600 of the donors reported 250 to 300 Gb of sequence data and 117 million unique TCR beta sequences obtained from 180 million or so T cells. The T cell repertoires of 666 subjects were profiled by immunosequencing and related to cytomegalovirus serostatus. Typing coverage varied by locus: about 629-640 donors for A, B, C, DRB1 and DQB1; approximately 520 for DQA1; approximately 610 for DPA1; around 490 for DPB1. Both class I and class II loci were covered by HLA typing, at four-digit resolution. A separate validation cohort of 100 to 150 different subjects was used in addition to the roughly 620-subject first cohort. The study combined high-throughput TCR immunosequencing, statistical association of individual TCRs with disease status, and machine learning to predict cytomegalovirus infection status. Every repertoire in the discovery cohort had been generated on one and the same sequencing platform. Rather than using new phenotypic data, the later analysis identified candidate immune exposures from TCR beta sequences and from how often those sequences occurred across donors. The study aimed to test whether signatures of past pathogen exposure could be identified by cataloging public T cell receptors. Alongside the repertoire data, information on donor age, sex, ethnicity and CMV serostatus was compiled. In an earlier analysis of 550 to 700 of the donors, high-throughput TCR beta sequencing was used to judge whether each TCR beta V gene segment behaved as functional or pseudogenic. Among the approximately 430 genotyped donors, around 81% belonged to the genetic ancestry cluster associated with self-reported Caucasian donors. In a later genetic analysis, genome-wide SNP genotypes for about three fifths of the 666 donors were used, and that subset was treated as a discovery cohort. An early release covering over 500 HLA-typed donors comprised roughly 300 gigabases of sequencing data and some 79 million unique TCR sequences. On average, around 240,000 unique TCR beta nucleotide sequences were sequenced per donor among several hundred genotyped donors of the cohort, with around 19% of those sequences being non-productive. In a later analysis, previously published TCR beta repertoires from about 640 donors were re-analyzed and high-resolution HLA genotyping was added so that TCR occurrence patterns could be studied. Five DR-DQ haplotypes were handled as single units for association and clustering because linkage in the cohort was strong.

On the study overall, not on this receptor specifically: Because HLA typing was unavailable for some donors at each locus, only the typed subset was used in association tests. A few of the identified cytomegalovirus-associated TCR beta chains were confirmed in vitro to be specific for cytomegalovirus antigens. A further reported finding was that TCR beta sequences accurately predicted the HLA-A and HLA-B alleles for most subjects in the first cohort. When HLA alleles, especially DR and DQ, strongly co-occurred, attributing TCR associations to individual alleles was difficult. According to a later analysis, parvovirus B19, influenza, CMV and Epstein-Barr virus appeared linked to several top co-occurrence clusters. Compared with equally common non-associated chains, HLA-associated TCR beta chains in a later analysis were more clonally expanded and had lower generation probabilities. Linkage disequilibrium might explain the correlated functional status among segregating V segments, but an unknown experimental factor could not be ruled out. V-gene and J-gene trimming of TCR beta chains was associated with a missense DCLRE1C variant in a later genetic analysis, and the association was replicated in an independent cohort. Cytomegalovirus status was reported to be diagnosed by the classifier with high specificity and sensitivity in both the original and validation cohorts. In a later analysis, most CMV-associated TCR beta chains were found to appear HLA-restricted, with HLA associations seemingly driven largely by CMV exposure. The study gave a list of around 170 TCR beta chains associated with cytomegalovirus. Some IMGT-functional V segments, including TRBV6-2 and TRBV6-3, could not be distinguished by the 87-base-pair reads and were therefore excluded. While some public TCRs were present in many individuals, most TCR sequences turned up only very rarely across donors. According to a later genetic analysis, donors in an Asian-associated ancestry cluster had fewer N-insertions in productive TCRs than the approximately 630-donor mean. The sequencing pipeline was judged likely to have produced a cluster of highly shared sequence variants as a technical artifact. The authors suggested that the approach could potentially be generalized to other disease states and immunological phenotypes. A later analysis associated 16,951 TCR beta sequences with specific HLA alleles at a false discovery rate of 0.05. In a later analysis, the rate of TCR association differed among HLA loci, with DRB1 alleles having the most associated TCRs and HLA-C alleles having the fewest. In this cohort, only TCR beta chains were sequenced, and detectable features were limited by the absence of alpha or paired-chain data. In an earlier analysis of 500 to 650 of the donors, most TCR beta V segments appeared in productive rearrangements about 90% or about 30% of the time, broadly matching IMGT annotations. Sequencing depth was assumed to be roughly uniform across donors in the presence/absence analyses, though that assumption may not hold. Immune exposure information for the cohort was limited to CMV serostatus. The earlier analysis of about 600 of the donors excluded seventeen rarely observed V segments, including chromosome 9 orphons, because counts were too low.

In total, around 600 healthy bone marrow donors made up the cohort. At the time of sampling, every cohort member was nominally healthy, though immune exposures that went unrecorded were likely present. The donor was CMV seronegative and belonged to the group of roughly 330 seronegative cohort members. A peripheral blood sample was collected from each donor, and TCR beta sequencing was performed on peripheral blood mononuclear cells. Genomic DNA was extracted from the blood cell samples with the Qiagen DNeasy Blood Extraction Kit. From its cysteine to its phenylalanine, the CDR3 spans 15 amino acids. The DNA shown is the 45-base CDR3, in frame from base 1. The receptor library was made with the immunoSEQ multiplex PCR assay. A mixture of 60 forward primers for TCR Vbeta segments and 13 reverse primers for TCR Jbeta segments was used in the multiplex PCR. A multiplex PCR assay on genomic DNA amplified the CDR3 region of rearranged TCR beta genes. The amplified TCR beta libraries were sequenced on the Illumina HiSeq System as 87-base-pair reads. The paper's processing steps were these. In a later analysis, tens of millions of unique TCR beta chains were counted across the approximately 640 repertoires, and roughly 9.9 million of these chains were shared by at least two donors. Raw reads were error-corrected and collapsed into unique sequences by a nearest-neighbor algorithm in which closely related sequences were merged to remove PCR and sequencing errors. To assign V, D and J gene segments, CDR3 sequences were aligned to IMGT reference sequences. Each retained sequence needed at least a six-nucleotide match to both a V gene segment and a J gene segment. Rearrangements were called productive when the CDR3 lacked stop codons and stayed in frame with V and J; all others were non-productive. Following IMGT convention, CDR3 was defined as the stretch from the second conserved V-encoded cysteine to the conserved J-encoded phenylalanine. In an earlier analysis of 500 to 650 of the donors, sequences lacking an unambiguous match to a single V gene segment were excluded. An earlier analysis of 587 of the donors called V segments functional above 56.7% productive rearrangements and segregating when the between-donor standard deviation exceeded 5%. A statistical classification framework was built to diagnose cytomegalovirus status from the catalog of TCR beta chain sequences. V and J gene assignment, in a later analysis, came from comparing TCR nucleotide sequences with IMGT/GENE-DB human TR gene sequences. Using the TCRdist pipeline, a later analysis assigned CDR3 sequences along with most-parsimonious VDJ recombination scenarios. In a later analysis, each TCR beta chain was defined by its CDR3 amino acid sequence together with its V-gene family, and reads without a unique V-gene family were excluded. A later analysis removed 550 to 650 highly shared, low-generation-probability nucleotide sequences to deal with suspected cross-contamination and a sequencing artifact. A later analysis calculated a clonal expansion index for each public chain from normalized within-repertoire ranks of inferred template counts. Generation probabilities in a later analysis came from a VDJ recombination model fitted to out-of-frame rearrangements, and those results were checked against IGoR. A later analysis scored TCR-TCR, TCR-HLA and TCR-CMV co-occurrence with hypergeometric tests, applying a repertoire-size bias correction to TCR pairs. A later analysis estimated false discovery rates by permuting HLA or CMV assignments 20 times. In a later analysis, co-occurring TCRs were grouped using DBSCAN, with TCRdist sequence similarity added in when clustering inside HLA-allele-positive subsets. Repertoires with fewer than 30,000 or more than 120,000 public chains were left out of co-occurrence clustering, as were about five repertoires with anomalous nucleotide sharing. Imported from immuneACCESS, the table was reduced by TCRdb to in-frame sequences with V and J called. These copies leave out some clones; in studies compared against another copy, an unresolved V gene accounts for under half, and the cause of the remainder is not known. That table is the source of V, J and clone size, and D and trimming were worked out from the DNA. For this sample there are some 56,000 clones; roughly 80% appear just once. 3.9% of the sample comes from the top ten.

Concerning this clone itself: Its antigen is currently not known. The input lacks base qualities; no much larger clone sits a single base away.

The sample taken for sequencing was PBMCs. This TCR came from a woman in her thirties or forties in good health and CMV-seronegative. The rearrangement joined TRBV21-1 to TRBJ1-1; the D segment call TRBD1 is taken from the table without a DNA check. TRBV21-1 is noted as a pseudogene. CDR3 protein: CASSKRGRGWTEAFF. The sequence in DNA is TGTGCCAGCAGCAAGAGGGGCAGGGGCTGGACTGAAGCTTTCTTT.